The clone carrying this T cell receptor (beta chain) was seen many times. Its antigen is still unknown. This sample was taken from a study of Graves' ophthalmopathy and Graves' hyperthyroidism. Study-level points and caveats: Discriminating ophthalmopathy from stable hyperthyroidism, a 13-signature model attained a sensitivity of under 90% and a specificity of around 77%.

The authors amplified TCR beta CDR3 regions from RNA transcripts. In the first round, RT-PCR was carried out with HTBI primers, and a multiplex PCR formed the second round. TCRdb re-analysed the multiplex PCR reads in MiXCR, keeping a single row per CDR3 protein. The sample lists about 370,000 distinct CDR3 sequences; 17% were seen once. The study excluded patients with other autoimmune diseases, uncontrolled infections, pregnancy or lactation. The receptor comes from an adult woman with stable Graves' hyperthyroidism. The sequenced sample was peripheral blood.

As DNA, the CDR3 is TGCAGCGCCGAAGTCCCGGCAGGGGCCCTCTACGAGCAGTACTTC. It codes for CSAEVPAGALYEQYF. V is TRBV29-1 and J is TRBJ2-7, with TRBD1 as a possible D gene (6 bases). The CDR3 extends over 15 amino acids. Trimming removed 7 bases at V and 3 bases at J, with 22 bases between. Germline V gene sequence: CDR1 SQVTM, CDR2 ANQGSEA.